This T cell receptor (beta chain) comes out of a study of T cell responses to AZD1222 COVID-19 vaccine. General observations from the study: Females outnumbered males among donors, who were mostly white British; clonal diversity was possibly underestimated. With dominance at 160-218 and 743-854, vaccine-associated CD4 TCRs spanned spike.

The V and J ends lost 3 bases and 8 bases respectively, with 20 bases between them. Germline assignment: CDR1 LNHDA and CDR2 SQIVND (reference sequence). This CDR3 comprises 16 residues. A remark on this clone: Its cognate antigen is unknown.

This table comes from immunoSEQ multiplex PCR, and its TCRdb copy is limited to in-frame clones, with some not included. The top ten clones hold around 5.4% of a sample with more than 140,000 clones, about 93% of them seen once. This clonotype was obtained from an adult in good health. This specimen consisted of peripheral blood, obtained on day 0 of AZD1222 vaccination. The chain joins TRBV19 to TRBJ2-1; the D gene is possibly TRBD2 (7 bases). The CDR3 bases are TGTGCCAGTAGTATCGGGGGCGGGAGACAGAAACATGAGCAGTTCTTC. As protein: CASSIGGGRQKHEQFF. The full variable domain, rest sourced from reference TRBV19 and TRBJ2-1, is DGGITQSPKYLFRKEGQNVTLSCEQNLNHDAMYWYRQDPGQGLRLIYYSQIVNDFQKGDIAEGYSVSREKKESFPLTVTSAQKNPTAFYLCASSIGGGRQKHEQFFGPGTRLTVL.